The T cell receptor (beta chain) described here comes from a study of breast tumors, draining lymph nodes, adjacent tissues. Study-wide results and caveats: Luminal-like breast cancer showed significantly higher tumor–nontumor repertoire similarity than basal-like. Tumor repertoires ranked between lymph nodes and nontumor tissue in diversity, with V and J gene preferences. Findings are consistent with lymph node origin and intratumoral expansion of most tumor T cells.

Worth noting for this clonotype: Its target is not known. A much larger clone differs by one base, so this may be a read error.

The CDR3 spans 14 residues. In germline, CDR1 is SGDLS, CDR2 YYNGEE. Between the trimmed V and J ends, which lost 3 bases and 10 bases, there was a span of 19 bases. Breast cancer patients provided tissue from their axillary draining lymph nodes. TCRdb redid the calling of the multiplex PCR reads with MiXCR, one entry per CDR3 protein. The sample has around 130,000 distinct CDR3 sequences, 21% seen once. The specimen was axillary lymph node tissue. The rearrangement links TRBV9 to TRBJ2-5; maybe TRBD1 (6 bases). The TCR sequence derives from a female donor with breast cancer. Some clones in this sample may be carry-over from other donors' samples. The CDR3 sequence is CASSEGVGLRSQYF. CDR3 nucleotide sequence: TGTGCCAGCAGCGAGGGGGTGGGGCTAAGGAGCCAGTACTTC.